This TCR beta chain was profiled in a study of T cells in Graves' hyperthyroidism and ophthalmopathy. Findings of the study overall: Among clonotypes expanded in thyroid above 0.001, most were also found in blood.

CDR1 MNHNS and CDR2 SASEGT come from the germline V gene. CDR3 length: 15 residues. Trimming cost V 5 bases and J 9 bases; bases outside gene matches: 13. Template material for amplifying TCR beta CDR3 regions consisted of RNA transcripts. HTBI primers drove first-round RT-PCR of the TCR CDR3. TCRdb reprocessed the multiplex PCR reads via MiXCR and lists one record per CDR3 protein. The repertoire holds fewer than 700,000 distinct CDR3 sequences, with 15% to 20% as singletons. Each patient was aged 18 to 65 and had newly diagnosed hyperthyroidism of under 2 months' duration. This clonotype has at least ten counts. Its antigen is not known.

The rearrangement uses TRBV6-1 and TRBJ2-1; 7 positions match TRBD1. This TCR was sampled from a woman aged 30 to 39 with Graves' hyperthyroidism. The material sequenced was blood. The DNA for the CDR3 is TGTGCCAGCAGTTCCGGGTCCACAGGGGCCGGTGAGCAGTTCTTC. This translates into CASSSGSTGAGEQFF.